This record covers a single T cell receptor beta chain. This record belongs to a study of blood T cell repertoires in COVID-19. Clones were sequenced by immunoSEQ multiplex PCR, and TCRdb holds only the in-frame ones, with some missing. The data contain about 85,000 clones, roughly 80% of them seen just once; the ten biggest clones take up approximately 11%. Germline V gene data show CDR1 as MDHEN and CDR2 as SYDVKM. This CDR3 has 13 residues. Trimming pared 4 bases from V and 8 bases from J, leaving 9 bases between. This chain connects TRBV28 to TRBJ1-6; no firm D call. Source material: peripheral blood. This TCR was sampled from a man aged 70 or older with acute or convalescent COVID-19. As DNA, the CDR3 is TGTGCCAGCAGTTCCCAGGTCGATTCACCCCTCCACTTT. Its translation is CASSSQVDSPLHF.